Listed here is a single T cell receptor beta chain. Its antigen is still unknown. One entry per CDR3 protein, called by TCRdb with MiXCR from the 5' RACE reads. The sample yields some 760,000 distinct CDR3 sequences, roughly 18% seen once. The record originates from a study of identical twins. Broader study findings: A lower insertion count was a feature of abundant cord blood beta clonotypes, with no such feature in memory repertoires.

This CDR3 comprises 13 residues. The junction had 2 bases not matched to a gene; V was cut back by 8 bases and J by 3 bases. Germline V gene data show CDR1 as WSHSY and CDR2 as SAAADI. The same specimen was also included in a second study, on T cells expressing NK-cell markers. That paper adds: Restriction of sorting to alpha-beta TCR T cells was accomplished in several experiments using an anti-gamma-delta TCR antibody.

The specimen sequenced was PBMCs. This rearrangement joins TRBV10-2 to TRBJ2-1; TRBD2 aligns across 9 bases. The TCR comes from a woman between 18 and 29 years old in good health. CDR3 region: CASAGGNYNEQFF. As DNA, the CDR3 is TGCGCCAGCGCGGGGGGGAACTACAATGAGCAGTTCTTC.